This TCR beta chain was captured in a study of blood T cell repertoires in COVID-19. On the study more broadly: T cells, B-cell-depleted T cells, or PBMCs supplied cDNA or gDNA.

Trimming removed 3 bases at V and 6 bases at J, with 8 bases between. This CDR3 spans 12 amino acids. Germline assignment: CDR1 MDHEN and CDR2 SYDVKM. In the original analysis: Cell counts per sample came from amplifying reference gene primers. Repertoires were generated with immunoSEQ multiplex PCR, while TCRdb's copy carries only in-frame clones and drops some. From that table come the V and J calls and clone size; the DNA was used to work out D and trimming. Of approximately 60,000 clones detected, over 75% appear once; the ten largest clones hold about 7%. The sequenced sample consisted of peripheral blood. The rearrangement links TRBV28 to TRBJ1-1; TRBD1 is a possible D gene (6 bases). The clonotype originates from a man between 60 and 75 years old with active or convalescent COVID-19. CDR3 region: CASSLAGAEAFF. The CDR3 DNA reads as TGTGCCAGCAGTTTGGCAGGGGCTGAAGCTTTCTTT.